This TCR beta chain was captured by sequencing in a study of CD8 T cells in ankylosing spondylitis. In making TCR beta libraries, quantitative 5'-RACE with molecular barcodes was used. TCRdb re-called the 5' RACE reads through MiXCR, storing one row per CDR3 protein. Of approximately 300,000 distinct CDR3 sequences listed, around 7.6% are singletons. Study-wide results and limits: Reported data indicate significant enrichment of disease-linked clones within matched ankylosing spondylitis synovial fluid. For ankylosing spondylitis blood, a TCR beta motif of seven to nine highly homologous variants appeared characteristic.

To note about this clonotype: Antigen unknown.

The CDR3 extends over 14 amino acids. Trimming took 6 bases from V and 5 from J, leaving 16 bases between them. Germline CDR1 is MGHDK and CDR2 is SYGVNS. This rearrangement joins TRBV25-1 to TRBJ2-5; the D call may be TRBD1 or TRBD2 (5 bases each). The sequence came from a male donor with ankylosing spondylitis. Sequences were obtained from blood, either unsorted or a sorted T cell fraction (not recorded which). CDR3 loop: CASRRDGGRETQYF. The CDR3 DNA is TGTGCCAGCAGACGGGACGGAGGTAGGGAGACCCAGTACTTC.